The present T cell receptor (beta chain) was sequenced within a study of ipilimumab plus nivolumab after autologous stem cell transplantation. Repertoires were generated with immunoSEQ multiplex PCR, while TCRdb's copy carries only in-frame clones and drops some. The sample lists over 75,000 clones; approximately 86% were seen once. The V gene end was trimmed by 5 bases and the J gene end by 2 bases; junction bases not matched to a gene: 5. The CDR3 totals 14 residues. The germline gives CDR1 SGHNT, CDR2 YYREEE (reference sequence). V usage is TRBV5-4 and J usage is TRBJ2-3; 7 bases match TRBD2. The starting material was PBMCs, obtained in a trial of ipilimumab plus nivolumab as post-transplant consolidation. The clonotype originates from a male donor with diffuse large B-cell lymphoma. The CDR3 DNA is TGTGCCAGCAGGAGCGGGGTGAACACAGATACGCAGTATTTT. Protein sequence: CASRSGVNTDTQYF.